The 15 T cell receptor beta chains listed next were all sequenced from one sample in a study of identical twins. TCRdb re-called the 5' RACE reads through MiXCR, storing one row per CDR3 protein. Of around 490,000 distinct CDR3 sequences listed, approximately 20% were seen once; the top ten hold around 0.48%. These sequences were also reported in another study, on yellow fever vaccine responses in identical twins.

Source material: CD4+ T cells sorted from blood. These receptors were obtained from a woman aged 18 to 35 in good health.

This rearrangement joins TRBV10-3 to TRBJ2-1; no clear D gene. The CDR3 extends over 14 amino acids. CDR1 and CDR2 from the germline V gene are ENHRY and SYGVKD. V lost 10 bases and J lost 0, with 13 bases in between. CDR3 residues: CATAQRSSYNEQFF. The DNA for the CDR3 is TGTGCCACTGCACAGAGGAGCTCCTACAATGAGCAGTTCTTC.

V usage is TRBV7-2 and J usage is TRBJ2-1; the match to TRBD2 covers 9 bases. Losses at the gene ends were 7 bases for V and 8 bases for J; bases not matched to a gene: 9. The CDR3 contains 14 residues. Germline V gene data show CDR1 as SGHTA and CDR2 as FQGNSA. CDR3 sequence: CASNPGLATDEQFF. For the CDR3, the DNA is TGTGCCAGCAACCCGGGACTAGCAACCGATGAGCAGTTCTTC.

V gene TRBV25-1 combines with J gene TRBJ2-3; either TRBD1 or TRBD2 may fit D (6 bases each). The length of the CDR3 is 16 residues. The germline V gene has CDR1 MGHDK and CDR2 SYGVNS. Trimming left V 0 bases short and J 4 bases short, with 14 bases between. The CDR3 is CASSEYRRRGADTQYF. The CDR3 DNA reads TGTGCCAGCAGTGAATACAGGAGGAGGGGGGCAGATACGCAGTATTTT.

As DNA, the CDR3 is TGTGCCAGCAGCCTCCCCAGCGGGGGCGGGGAGCTGTTTTTT. It is translated as CASSLPSGGGELFF. The chain joins TRBV3-1 to TRBJ2-2; 8 positions agree with TRBD2. J lost 7 bases, V lost 4 bases, and 5 bases had no gene match. Germline V lookup: CDR1 LGHDT, CDR2 YNNKEL (reference sequence). This CDR3 has 14 amino acids.

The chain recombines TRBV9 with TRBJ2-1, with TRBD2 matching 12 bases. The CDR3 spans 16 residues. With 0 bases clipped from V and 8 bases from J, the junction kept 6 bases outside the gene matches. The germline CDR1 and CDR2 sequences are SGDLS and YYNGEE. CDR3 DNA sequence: TGTGCCAGCAGCGTAGCCCCTAGCGGGAGGGGTGATGAGCAGTTCTTC. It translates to CASSVAPSGRGDEQFF.

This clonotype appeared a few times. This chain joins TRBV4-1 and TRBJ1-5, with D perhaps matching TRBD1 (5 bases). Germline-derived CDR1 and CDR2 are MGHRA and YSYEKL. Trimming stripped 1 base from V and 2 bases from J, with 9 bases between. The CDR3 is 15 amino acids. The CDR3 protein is CASSQGGVGNQPQHF. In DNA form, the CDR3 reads TGCGCCAGCAGCCAAGGGGGCGTGGGCAATCAGCCCCAGCATTTT.

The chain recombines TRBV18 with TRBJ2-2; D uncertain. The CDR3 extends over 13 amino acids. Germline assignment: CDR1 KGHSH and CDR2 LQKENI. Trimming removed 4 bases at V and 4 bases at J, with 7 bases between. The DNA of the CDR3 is TGTGCCAGCTCACGAGTAGCCACCGGGGAGCTGTTTTTT. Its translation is CASSRVATGELFF.

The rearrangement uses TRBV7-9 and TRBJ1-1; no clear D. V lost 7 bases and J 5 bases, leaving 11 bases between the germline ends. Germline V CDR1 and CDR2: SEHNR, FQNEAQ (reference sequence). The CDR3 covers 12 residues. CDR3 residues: CASTVLGTEAFF. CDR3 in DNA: TGTGCCAGCACCGTTTTGGGGACTGAAGCTTTCTTT.

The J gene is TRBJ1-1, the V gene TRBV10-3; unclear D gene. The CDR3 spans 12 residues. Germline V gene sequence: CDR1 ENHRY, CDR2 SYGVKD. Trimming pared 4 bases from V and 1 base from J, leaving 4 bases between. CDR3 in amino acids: CAISGTNTEAFF. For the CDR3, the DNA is TGTGCCATCAGTGGGACGAACACTGAAGCTTTCTTT.

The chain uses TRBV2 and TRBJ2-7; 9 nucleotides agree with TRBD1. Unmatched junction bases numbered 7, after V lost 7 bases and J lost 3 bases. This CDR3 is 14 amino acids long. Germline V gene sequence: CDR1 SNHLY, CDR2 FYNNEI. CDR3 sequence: CASIVDRGVYEQYF. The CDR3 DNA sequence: TGTGCCAGCATAGTCGACAGGGGGGTCTACGAGCAGTACTTC.

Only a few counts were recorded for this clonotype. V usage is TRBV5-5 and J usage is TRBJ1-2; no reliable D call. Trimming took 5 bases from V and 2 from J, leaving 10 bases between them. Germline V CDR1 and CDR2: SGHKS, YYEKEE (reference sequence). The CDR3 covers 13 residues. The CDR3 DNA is TGTGCCAGCAGATTAGCAGGAAACTATGGCTACACCTTC. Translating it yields CASRLAGNYGYTF.

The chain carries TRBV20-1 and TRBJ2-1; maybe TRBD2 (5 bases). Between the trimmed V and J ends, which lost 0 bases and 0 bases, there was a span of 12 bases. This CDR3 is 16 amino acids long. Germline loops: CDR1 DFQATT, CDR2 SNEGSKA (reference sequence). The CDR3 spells CSARDPGITSYNEQFF. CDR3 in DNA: TGCAGTGCTAGAGATCCGGGGATTACCTCCTACAATGAGCAGTTCTTC.

The CDR3 sequence is CASRLPGTSGTETQYF. The CDR3 nucleotides read TGTGCCAGCAGGCTCCCAGGAACTAGCGGGACTGAGACCCAGTACTTC. This rearrangement joins TRBV28 to TRBJ2-5; 10 bases are a match to TRBD2. This CDR3 region has 16 residues. Germline values: CDR1 MDHEN, CDR2 SYDVKM. With V trimmed by 6 bases and J by 5 bases, 12 bases remained unmatched.

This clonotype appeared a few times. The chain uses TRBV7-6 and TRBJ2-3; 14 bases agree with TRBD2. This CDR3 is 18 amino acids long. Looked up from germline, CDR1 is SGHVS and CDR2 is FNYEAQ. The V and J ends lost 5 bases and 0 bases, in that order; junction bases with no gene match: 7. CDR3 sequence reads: CASSKGLAGATSTDTQYF. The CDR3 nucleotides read TGTGCCAGCAGCAAGGGACTAGCGGGGGCCACGAGCACAGATACGCAGTATTTT.

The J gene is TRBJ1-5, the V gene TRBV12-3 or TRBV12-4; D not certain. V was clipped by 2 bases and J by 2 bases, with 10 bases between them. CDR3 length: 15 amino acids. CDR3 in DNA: TGTGCCAGCAGTTTAACTGACGGGGGCAATCAGCCCCAGCATTTT. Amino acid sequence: CASSLTDGGNQPQHF.